This section outlines one T cell receptor (beta chain) sequence together with its context. The sample is drawn from a study of blood T cell repertoires in COVID-19. Study information: Some COVID-19 samples were acute and others convalescent; all came from the United States, Italy and Spain.

Methods used by the authors: Researchers report that nucleated cell counts were estimated from reference gene primer amplification. Libraries were prepared by immunoSEQ multiplex PCR; TCRdb keeps only in-frame clonotypes and omits some of them. V, J and clone size reflect that table, while D and trimming were determined from the DNA. The table records 200,000 to 250,000 clones, roughly nine tenths of them present only once. V lost 2 bases, J lost 8 bases, and 12 bases lay in between. Per the germline V gene, CDR1 is MNHEY and CDR2 is SMNVEV (reference sequence). The CDR3 has 13 amino acids. This chain connects TRBV27 to TRBJ1-2, with D hard to call. This TCR came from a man aged 55 to 70 with acute or convalescent COVID-19. The sample was peripheral blood. CDR3: CASSLVGGPGYTF. DNA of the CDR3: TGTGCCAGCAGTTTAGTGGGAGGCCCCGGCTACACCTTC.